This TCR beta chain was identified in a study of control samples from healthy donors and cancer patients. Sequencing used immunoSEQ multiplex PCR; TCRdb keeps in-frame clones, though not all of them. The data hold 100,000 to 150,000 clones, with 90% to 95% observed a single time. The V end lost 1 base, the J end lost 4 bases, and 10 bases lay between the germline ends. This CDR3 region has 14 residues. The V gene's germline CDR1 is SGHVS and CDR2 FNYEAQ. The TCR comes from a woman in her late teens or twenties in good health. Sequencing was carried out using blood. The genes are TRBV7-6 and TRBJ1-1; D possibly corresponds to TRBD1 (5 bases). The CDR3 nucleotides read TGTGCCAGCAGCTTAGGTAGCGGGACCACTGAAGCTTTCTTT. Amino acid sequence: CASSLGSGTTEAFF. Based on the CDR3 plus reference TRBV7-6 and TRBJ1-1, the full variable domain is GAGVSQSPRYKVTKRGQDVALRCDPISGHVSLYWYRQALGQGPEFLTYFNYEAQQDKSGLPNDRFSAERPEGSISTLTIQRTEQRDSAMYRCASSLGSGTTEAFFGQGTRLTVV.